This TCR beta chain was captured by sequencing in a study of blood T cell repertoires in COVID-19. This clone was detected only a few times. Trimming took 8 bases from V and 2 from J, leaving 15 bases between them. CDR3 length: 14 residues. Germline lookup yields CDR1 MNHEY and CDR2 SMNVEV (reference sequence). The repertoire was sequenced with immunoSEQ multiplex PCR; TCRdb's copy has only in-frame clones and lacks some. The sample has 250,000 or so clones, about 84% seen once. This TCR came from a man aged 55 to 70 who had recovered from COVID-19. Sequenced: PBMCs or T cells enriched from blood (not recorded which). This sequence joins TRBV27 and TRBJ1-1, with a tentative D call TRBD1 (6 bases). The CDR3 nucleotides read TGTGCCAGCCGGGGGGCCCCCCTTAACACTGAAGCTTTCTTT. Protein sequence: CASRGAPLNTEAFF.